This entry lists 20 T cell receptor beta chains sequenced from one sample in a study of regulatory T cells. The primer mix had 52 TRBV and 13 TRBJ primers. TCRdb's table, derived via immunoSEQ multiplex PCR, lists solely in-frame clones and lacks some. The table has about 6,100 clones, 84% seen once. Sequenced input: CD8+ T cells sorted from blood. Receptors were obtained from a child under 18 with CD3G deficiency.

The gene calls are TRBV5-1 and TRBJ2-1; D might be TRBD2 (7 bases). Looked up from germline, CDR1 is SGHRS and CDR2 is YFSETQ. The CDR3 runs 15 residues. V lost 0 bases and J lost 6, with 13 bases in between. In DNA, the CDR3 is TGCGCCAGCAGCTTGGTCGGGGGGCGTATCAATGAGCAGTTCTTC. This encodes CASSLVGGRINEQFF.

This chain connects TRBV10-3 to TRBJ2-7; 7 bases map to TRBD2. The CDR3 contains 16 residues. Per the germline V gene, CDR1 is ENHRY and CDR2 is SYGVKD. V lost 0 bases, J lost 3 bases, and 8 bases stayed unmatched. CDR3 loop: CAISESGASGFYEQYF. The DNA of the CDR3 is TGTGCCATCAGTGAGTCTGGGGCTAGCGGTTTCTACGAGCAGTACTTC.

The V call is TRBV27, the J call TRBJ1-5; 7 bases line up with TRBD1. Germline CDR1 is MNHEY and CDR2 is SMNVEV (reference sequence). V lost 5 bases to trimming and J lost 2 bases; unmatched junction nucleotides: 3. This CDR3 is built from 14 residues. The CDR3 region is CASSPGTGNQPQHF. The CDR3 coding sequence is TGTGCCAGCAGTCCGGGGACAGGCAATCAGCCCCAGCATTTT.

V is TRBV7-6 and J is TRBJ2-1; possible D gene TRBD2, 6 bases. Per the germline V gene, CDR1 is SGHVS and CDR2 is FNYEAQ. The CDR3 consists of 13 residues. V was trimmed by 5 bases and J by 9 bases, leaving 14 bases between them. The CDR3 DNA sequence: TGTGCCAGCAGCCCCGGAGGGGTTACTGAGCAGTTCTTC. This sequence encodes CASSPGGVTEQFF.

This clone was observed a handful of times. The junction shows a germline mismatch at one end, possibly a read error. The chain links TRBV7-8 to TRBJ2-1, with D perhaps TRBD2 (5 bases). Per the germline V gene, CDR1 is SGHVS and CDR2 is FQNEAQ. The CDR3 runs to 13 residues. Written as DNA, the CDR3 is TGTGCCAGCAGCTCGACGAGCGGAAAACGCCCGGTCTTC. The encoded protein is CASSSTSGKRPVF.

The CDR3 reads CASSPTGGEQYF. The DNA of the CDR3 is TGTGCCAGCAGCCCGACAGGGGGCGAGCAGTACTTC. V gene TRBV6-6 combines with J gene TRBJ2-7; the match to TRBD1 covers 9 bases. V lost 6 bases and J lost 6; bases outside the gene matches: 3. The germline gives CDR1 MNHNY, CDR2 SVGAGI (reference sequence). This CDR3 has 12 residues.

The V gene is TRBV10-3, the J gene TRBJ2-4; D perhaps matches TRBD1 (5 bases). V was pared by 0 bases and J by 6 bases, with 6 bases between. The CDR3 contains 13 residues. The germline V gene encodes CDR1 ENHRY and CDR2 SYGVKD. CDR3 protein: CAISESRGNIQYF. CDR3 DNA sequence: TGTGCCATCAGTGAGTCAAGGGGAAACATTCAGTACTTC.

The V gene is TRBV28, the J gene TRBJ2-1; D perhaps matches TRBD2 (6 bases). This CDR3 spans 14 amino acids. CDR1 is MDHEN, CDR2 SYDVKM, per germline. Trimming removed 2 bases from V and 2 bases from J, with 7 bases in between. The CDR3 sequence is CASSLGEAYNEQFF. DNA of the CDR3: TGTGCCAGCAGTTTAGGGGAGGCCTACAATGAGCAGTTCTTC.

J is TRBJ2-1 and V is TRBV30; unclear D gene. The CDR3 sequence is 11 residues long. Trimming removed 1 base at V and 5 bases at J, with 3 bases between. Per germline, CDR1 GTSNPN and CDR2 SVGIG (reference sequence). Here the CDR3 reads CAWSGNNEQFF. CDR3 bases: TGTGCCTGGAGTGGTAACAATGAGCAGTTCTTC.

A few counts support this clone. A junction end diverges from the germline sequence, so it may reflect a read error. This chain joins TRBV6-9 and TRBJ2-7, with D hard to call. The CDR3 loop spans 12 amino acids. From germline, CDR1 is MNHGY and CDR2 SVAAGI. The CDR3 reads CASSAIGTAPNF. In DNA form, the CDR3 reads TGTGCCAGCAGTGCTATTGGAACAGCCCCGAACTTC.

The rearrangement uses TRBV7-8 and TRBJ2-1; 9 nucleotides align to TRBD2. The length of the CDR3 is 15 residues. CDR1 is SGHVS and CDR2 is FQNEAQ in the germline V gene. With 0 bases clipped from V and 8 bases from J, the junction kept 5 bases outside the gene matches. The CDR3 DNA follows: TGTGCCAGCAGCTTAGCGAATAGCGGGAGCGATGAGCAGTTCTTC. It translates to CASSLANSGSDEQFF.

The V gene is TRBV5-1, the J gene TRBJ1-1; D gene uncertain. CDR1 and CDR2 (germline): SGHRS, YFSETQ. V dropped 4 bases and J dropped 7 bases, with 17 bases sitting between them. This CDR3 comprises 14 residues. CDR3 sequence reads: CASSPGAVQNEAFF. The CDR3 nucleotides read TGCGCCAGCAGCCCTGGTGCCGTCCAGAATGAAGCTTTCTTT.

V gene TRBV7-9 combines with J gene TRBJ2-1, with 9 bases aligning to TRBD1. Germline CDR1 SEHNR, CDR2 FQNEAQ (reference sequence). The trim removed 5 bases at V and 4 bases at J, leaving 9 bases unmatched. This CDR3 is built from 16 residues. The chain's CDR3 is CASSRSDRGIYNEQFF. The CDR3 DNA is TGTGCCAGCAGCCGCTCGGACAGGGGAATATACAATGAGCAGTTCTTC.

This clone was recorded only once. The J gene is TRBJ2-1, the V gene TRBV19; 7 bases line up with TRBD1. The CDR3 length is 14 residues. Germline V gene sequence: CDR1 LNHDA, CDR2 SQIVND (reference sequence). The V gene end was trimmed by 1 base and the J gene end by 9 bases; junction bases not matched to a gene: 6. The CDR3 spells CASSIGTGAGEQFF. CDR3 DNA sequence: TGTGCCAGTAGTATAGGTACAGGGGCGGGTGAGCAGTTCTTC.

The V call is TRBV10-3, the J call TRBJ2-3; D is perhaps TRBD1 (6 bases). V lost 0 bases, J lost 2 bases, and 12 bases lay in between. From germline, CDR1 is ENHRY and CDR2 SYGVKD. CDR3 length: 16 residues. CDR3 nucleotide sequence: TGTGCCATCAGTGAGTCGTTCCAGGGGATCACAGATACGCAGTATTTT. Residues: CAISESFQGITDTQYF.

This clone was observed a single time. The CDR3 DNA sequence: TGTGCCAGCTCACCCTCCCAGGGGAGAGAGCAGTACTTC. This codes for CASSPSQGREQYF. This sequence joins TRBV18 and TRBJ2-7; D is perhaps TRBD1 (6 bases). Deletions cut 3 bases from V and 7 bases from J, with 13 bases between. Germline V gene sequence: CDR1 KGHSH, CDR2 LQKENI. The CDR3 contains 13 residues.

This chain joins TRBV19 and TRBJ2-3; D gene uncertain. Per germline, CDR1 LNHDA and CDR2 SQIVND (reference sequence). V was pared by 3 bases and J by 4 bases, with 8 bases between. This CDR3 contains 13 residues. CDR3 nucleotides: TGTGCCAGTAGTATGGCCAGTCCAGATACGCAGTATTTT. Its translation: CASSMASPDTQYF.

This chain connects TRBV7-9 to TRBJ2-7, with D unresolved. V gave up 1 base and J gave up 5 bases, with 15 bases separating them. The CDR3 loop spans 15 amino acids. The germline V gene has CDR1 SEHNR and CDR2 FQNEAQ (reference sequence). The CDR3: CASSLGGRWNHEQYF. In nucleotides, the CDR3 is TGTGCCAGCAGCTTAGGCGGAAGGTGGAATCACGAGCAGTACTTC.

The genes are TRBV10-2 and TRBJ1-1; D gene uncertain. The CDR3 is 13 residues long. Looked up from germline, CDR1 is WSHSY and CDR2 is SAAADI. Trimming stripped 4 bases from V and 6 bases from J, with 12 bases between. In DNA, the CDR3 is TGCGCCAGCAGTGCCACGCATCGGGCTGAAGCTTTCTTT. It specifies CASSATHRAEAFF.

Sample share makes this clone large. The chain couples TRBV4-1 to TRBJ2-7; 7 positions agree with TRBD1. V was pared by 4 bases and J by 2 bases, with 8 bases of the junction left unmatched. CDR1 and CDR2 (germline): MGHRA, YSYEKL. The CDR3 covers 15 residues. CDR3: CASSLEQGKAYEQYF. Here the CDR3 DNA reads TGCGCCAGCAGCCTAGAACAGGGGAAGGCCTACGAGCAGTACTTC.